This T cell receptor beta chain was profiled in a study of graft-versus-host responses after intestinal transplantation. The wider study: Isolated intestinal, liver-intestinal, or multivisceral transplants had been given to the recipients. Uniformly, recipients were administered anti-thymocyte globulin induction with subsequent tacrolimus and steroids for around 3 years. Study-level points and caveats: Within the allografts of patients who had graft-donor T cell macrochimerism, graft-versus-host to host-versus-graft clonal ratios were high.

The CDR3 is 10 residues long. The germline V gene has CDR1 GTSNPN and CDR2 SVGIG (reference sequence). Trimming removed 7 bases from V and 7 bases from J, with 9 bases in between. TCRdb's table, derived via immunoSEQ multiplex PCR, lists solely in-frame clones and lacks some. The top ten clones hold 3.5% of a sample with approximately 38,000 clones, roughly four fifths of them seen once. A note on this clone: Its specificity is not known.

This clonotype was sampled from a human patient who received an intestinal transplant, so some T cells may come from the graft donor. The sample consisted of PBMCs, taken roughly 1,000 days after transplant. The chain has TRBV30 and TRBJ2-3; the D is unclear. For the CDR3, the DNA is TGTGCCTCAAAACAGCATACGCAGTATTTT. Its translation is CASKQHTQYF.